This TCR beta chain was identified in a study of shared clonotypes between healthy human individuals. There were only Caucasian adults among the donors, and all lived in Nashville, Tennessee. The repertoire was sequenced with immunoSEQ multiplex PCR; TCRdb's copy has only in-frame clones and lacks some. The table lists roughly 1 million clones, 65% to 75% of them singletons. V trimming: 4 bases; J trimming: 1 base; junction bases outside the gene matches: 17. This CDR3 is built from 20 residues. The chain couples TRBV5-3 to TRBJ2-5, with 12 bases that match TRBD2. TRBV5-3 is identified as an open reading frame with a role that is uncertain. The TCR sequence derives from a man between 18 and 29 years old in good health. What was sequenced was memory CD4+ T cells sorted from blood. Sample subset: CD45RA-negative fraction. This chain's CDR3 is CARSPTSVPTSGRIQETQYF. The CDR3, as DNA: TGTGCCAGAAGCCCAACCTCCGTACCTACTAGCGGGAGGATCCAAGAGACCCAGTACTTC.